This T cell receptor beta chain emerged from a study of identical twins. Template switching added a universal primer site, and cDNA bore unique molecular identifiers. MiXCR was run by TCRdb on the 5' RACE reads, yielding one entry per CDR3 protein. Among around 240,000 distinct CDR3 sequences listed, under 12% were seen once. This clonotype was counted at least ten times. Its specificity is not known. The V gene lost 2 bases and the J gene lost 2 bases, with 6 bases spanning the gap. This CDR3 contains 13 residues. Germline values: CDR1 ENHRY, CDR2 SYGVKD. Study-wide findings and caveats: Interpretation of the results relied on cross-sectional statistical analysis and not on following the same donors. Reduced insertions were recorded for abundant cord blood beta clonotypes, with no such pattern in memory repertoires.

The sequence came from a man aged 50-60 years in good health. The chain carries TRBV10-3 and TRBJ2-5; D unresolved. Sequencing input: memory T cells sorted from blood. The CDR3 bases are TGTGCCATCAGTGAGGCCACACAAGAGACCCAGTACTTC. This encodes CAISEATQETQYF.